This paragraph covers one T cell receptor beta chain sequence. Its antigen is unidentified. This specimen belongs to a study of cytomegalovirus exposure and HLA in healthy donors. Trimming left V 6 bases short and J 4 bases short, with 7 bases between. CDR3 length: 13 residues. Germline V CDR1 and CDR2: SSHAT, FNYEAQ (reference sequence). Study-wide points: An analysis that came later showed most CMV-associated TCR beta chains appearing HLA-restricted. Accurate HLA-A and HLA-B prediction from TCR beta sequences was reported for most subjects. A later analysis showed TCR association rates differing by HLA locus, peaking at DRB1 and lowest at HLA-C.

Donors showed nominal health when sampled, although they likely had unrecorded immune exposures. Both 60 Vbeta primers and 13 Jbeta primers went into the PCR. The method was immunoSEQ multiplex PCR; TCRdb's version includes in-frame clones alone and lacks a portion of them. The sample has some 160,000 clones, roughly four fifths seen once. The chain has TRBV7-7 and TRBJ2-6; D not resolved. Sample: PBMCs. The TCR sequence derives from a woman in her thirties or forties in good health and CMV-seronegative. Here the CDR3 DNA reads TGTGCCAGCAGTGAGTACGGGGCCAACGTCCTGACTTTC. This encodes CASSEYGANVLTF.